The 25 T cell receptor beta chains presented below share a single source sample, sequenced in a study of shared clonotypes between healthy human individuals. The table came from immunoSEQ multiplex PCR; TCRdb's copy has only in-frame clones and leaves some out. Here the sample spans 700,000 or so clones, around 72% being singletons. Specimen: memory CD4+ T cells sorted from blood. Subset indicated: CD45RA-negative fraction. These receptors were collected from a woman aged 25 to 39 in good health.

The CDR3, as DNA: TGTGCCTGGAGTGTCCTGGACAGGGCCTATGGCTACACCTTC. Protein: CAWSVLDRAYGYTF. V gene TRBV30 combines with J gene TRBJ1-2; 8 nucleotides match TRBD1. The V gene's germline CDR1 is GTSNPN and CDR2 SVGIG (reference sequence). V trimming: 0 bases; J trimming: 4 bases; junction bases outside the gene matches: 4. This CDR3 region has 14 residues.

The chain carries TRBV7-2 and TRBJ2-1; D may be TRBD2 (6 bases). V lost 1 base, J lost 6 bases, and 10 bases lay in between. CDR1 and CDR2 (germline): SGHTA, FQGNSA. This CDR3 is built from 14 residues. The CDR3 spells CASSLEIAVNEQFF. In DNA, the CDR3 is TGTGCCAGCAGCTTAGAGATAGCGGTCAATGAGCAGTTCTTC.

This chain links TRBV19 with TRBJ2-7, with a weak D call TRBD2 (6 bases). This CDR3 region has 15 residues. In germline, CDR1 is LNHDA, CDR2 SQIVND (reference sequence). Trimming cost V 3 bases and J 2 bases, with 14 bases left between them. CDR3 sequence (DNA): TGTGCCAGTAGTATTCCCGGGAGTCAGGCCTACGAGCAGTACTTC. Amino acids: CASSIPGSQAYEQYF.

The chain employs TRBV28 and TRBJ2-5; 11 positions agree with TRBD2. Germline values: CDR1 MDHEN, CDR2 SYDVKM. With 6 bases clipped from V and 4 bases from J, the junction kept 10 bases outside the gene matches. This CDR3 spans 16 amino acids. Here the CDR3 reads CASRRRLAGFRETQYF. Here the CDR3 DNA reads TGTGCCAGCAGGCGACGACTAGCGGGATTCCGAGAGACCCAGTACTTC.

The sample holds one count of this clone. The rearrangement uses TRBV27 and TRBJ2-2; weak D call: TRBD2 (6 bases). Germline CDR1 reads MNHEY; CDR2 reads SMNVEV (reference sequence). The CDR3 is 13 amino acids. Trimming cost V 6 bases and J 6 bases, with 11 bases left between them. In DNA, the CDR3 is TGTGCCAGCAGGGGGTCGGGGGCCGGGGAGCTGTTTTTT. Its translation: CASRGSGAGELFF.

The chain joins TRBV6-6 to TRBJ1-5; D is ambiguous. The CDR3 totals 16 residues. The V and J ends lost 0 bases and 3 bases respectively, with 12 bases between them. Germline V gene lookup returns CDR1 MNHNY and CDR2 SVGAGI (reference sequence). The CDR3 region is CASSYSGVNLNQPQHF. Here the CDR3 DNA reads TGTGCCAGCAGTTACTCGGGAGTAAACCTCAATCAGCCCCAGCATTTT.

V and J are TRBV5-1 and TRBJ2-1; D might be TRBD2 (6 bases). With 3 bases removed from V and 6 bases from J, the gap between germline ends came to 19 bases. There are 16 residues in the CDR3. Germline loops: CDR1 SGHRS, CDR2 YFSETQ. The CDR3 is CASSYSGTGALNEQFF. The CDR3 bases are TGCGCCAGCAGCTACTCCGGGACTGGCGCCCTCAATGAGCAGTTCTTC.

The CDR3 loop is CASSEGAGSYEQYF. CDR3 bases: TGTGCCAGCAGTGAAGGAGCGGGCAGCTACGAGCAGTACTTC. The chain combines TRBV25-1 with TRBJ2-7, with D perhaps TRBD2 (6 bases). V was pared by 2 bases and J by 3 bases, with 11 bases between. The CDR3 is 14 residues long. Looked up from germline, CDR1 is MGHDK and CDR2 is SYGVNS.

The chain employs TRBV5-1 and TRBJ2-3; the D call may be TRBD1 or TRBD2 (6 bases each). Trimming took off 0 bases at V and 8 bases at J, with 13 bases between the two ends. There are 14 residues in the CDR3. Germline-derived CDR1 and CDR2 are SGHRS and YFSETQ. This chain's CDR3 is CASSLALQGGTQYF. The CDR3 bases are TGCGCCAGCAGCTTGGCATTACAGGGAGGTACGCAGTATTTT.

The chain is built from TRBV6-1 and TRBJ1-5, with D tentatively TRBD1 (5 bases). The CDR3 has 15 residues. Germline V lookup: CDR1 MNHNS, CDR2 SASEGT. Trimming took 4 bases from V and 0 from J, leaving 10 bases between them. The CDR3 region is CASSAPTDSNQPQHF. The CDR3 nucleotides read TGTGCCAGCAGTGCCCCGACAGATAGCAATCAGCCCCAGCATTTT.

This clone was observed a few times. V is TRBV5-6 and J is TRBJ2-7; D is unresolved. V shed 3 bases and J shed 8 bases, with 9 bases lying between them. This CDR3 contains 11 residues. CDR1 and CDR2 (germline): SGHDT, YYEEEE. This CDR3 is CASSSGPKQYF. Here the CDR3 DNA reads TGTGCCAGCAGCTCCGGACCCAAGCAGTACTTC.

The genes are TRBV29-1 and TRBJ2-1; 16 nucleotides agree with TRBD2. Per the germline V gene, CDR1 is SQVTM and CDR2 is ANQGSEA. The CDR3 length is 15 residues. V was clipped by 7 bases and J by 8 bases; unmatched bases: 8. CDR3 amino acids: CSARGTSGRAYEQFF. CDR3 bases: TGCAGCGCCCGCGGGACTAGCGGGAGGGCATATGAGCAGTTCTTC.

V gene TRBV5-4 combines with J gene TRBJ1-3; unclear D gene. Trimming took off 4 bases at V and 0 bases at J, with 5 bases between the two ends. The CDR3 contains 13 residues. The germline gives CDR1 SGHNT, CDR2 YYREEE (reference sequence). CDR3 sequence: CASSPASGNTIYF. The CDR3 region has the DNA TGTGCCAGCAGCCCCGCCTCTGGAAACACCATATATTTT.

The rearrangement links TRBV6-5 to TRBJ2-2; no definite D call. This CDR3 has 13 residues. CDR1 MNHEY and CDR2 SVGAGI come from the germline V gene. Trimming removed 5 bases at V and 7 bases at J, with 11 bases between. The CDR3 sequence: CASSRNNGGELFF. The CDR3 region has the DNA TGTGCCAGCAGTCGTAATAATGGCGGGGAGCTGTTTTTT.

The V call is TRBV28, the J call TRBJ2-7; tentative D call: TRBD2 (5 bases). Trimming took off 5 bases at V and 1 base at J, with 12 bases between the two ends. The CDR3 totals 14 residues. The germline gives CDR1 MDHEN, CDR2 SYDVKM. The CDR3 protein is CASSPLERSYEQYF. In DNA form, the CDR3 reads TGTGCCAGCAGTCCCTTGGAGCGGTCCTACGAGCAGTACTTC.

This chain joins TRBV11-2 and TRBJ2-2; no firm D call. The V gene lost 4 bases and the J gene lost 9 bases, with 6 bases spanning the gap. The CDR3 is 11 residues long. Looked up from germline, CDR1 is SGHAT and CDR2 is FQNNGV. The CDR3 reads CASSSPRELFF. The CDR3 DNA follows: TGTGCCAGCAGCTCACCGCGGGAGCTGTTTTTT.

The gene calls are TRBV27 and TRBJ2-3; D unresolved. Germline-derived CDR1 and CDR2 are MNHEY and SMNVEV (reference sequence). CDR3 length: 12 residues. Trimming took off 6 bases at V and 4 bases at J, with 8 bases between the two ends. As DNA, the CDR3 is TGTGCCAGCAGCTACAGCTCAGATACGCAGTATTTT. Translated, it gives CASSYSSDTQYF.

The chain recombines TRBV5-4 with TRBJ1-2; TRBD1 matches at 8 bases. The V gene end was trimmed by 5 bases and the J gene end by 9 bases; junction bases not matched to a gene: 9. Per the germline V gene, CDR1 is SGHNT and CDR2 is YYREEE (reference sequence). The length of the CDR3 is 13 residues. CDR3 nucleotides: TGTGCCAGCAGGGCGGGTCAGGGGGCTAGCTACACCTTC. Translated, it gives CASRAGQGASYTF.

CDR3 DNA sequence: TGTGCCAGCAGCGCGGGGAGGGACCCCTACAATGAGCAGTTCTTC. As protein: CASSAGRDPYNEQFF. The rearrangement joins TRBV9 to TRBJ2-1; 7 bases are shared with TRBD2. The germline V gene encodes CDR1 SGDLS and CDR2 YYNGEE. V dropped 3 bases and J dropped 2; count of bases not matched to a gene: 5. The CDR3 is made up of 15 amino acids.

The J gene is TRBJ1-1, the V gene TRBV28, with D possibly being TRBD1 (5 bases). CDR3 length: 14 residues. V gave up 7 bases and J gave up 5 bases, with 17 bases separating them. Germline V gene lookup returns CDR1 MDHEN and CDR2 SYDVKM. The CDR3 region is CASKRGGGGTEAFF. Here the CDR3 DNA reads TGTGCCAGCAAGAGGGGCGGTGGGGGGACTGAAGCTTTCTTT. The full variable domain, rest sourced from reference TRBV28 and TRBJ1-1, is DVKVTQSSRYLVKRTGEKVFLECVQDMDHENMFWYRQDPGLGLRLIYFSYDVKMKEKGDIPEGYSVSREKKERFSLILESASTNQTSMYLCASKRGGGGTEAFFGQGTRLTVV.

V and J are TRBV29-1 and TRBJ1-1, with 7 bases lining up with TRBD1. This CDR3 spans 13 amino acids. V dropped 6 bases and J dropped 1; count of bases not matched to a gene: 5. Germline V gene sequence: CDR1 SQVTM, CDR2 ANQGSEA. This CDR3 is CSVDRERNTEAFF. The DNA of the CDR3 is TGCAGCGTCGACAGGGAACGGAACACTGAAGCTTTCTTT.

V usage is TRBV7-6 and J usage is TRBJ2-1, with 8 bases that match TRBD2. CDR1 SGHVS and CDR2 FNYEAQ come from the germline V gene. CDR3 length equals 16 residues. V lost 4 bases to trimming and J lost 8 bases; unmatched junction nucleotides: 13. DNA of the CDR3: TGTGCCAGCAGCTCCTCGCTCAGGACTAGCACGGATGAGCAGTTCTTC. Translation: CASSSSLRTSTDEQFF.

This chain uses TRBV27 with TRBJ2-1; the D gene is possibly TRBD2 (6 bases). The CDR3 loop spans 13 amino acids. Germline V gene sequence: CDR1 MNHEY, CDR2 SMNVEV (reference sequence). V was trimmed by 6 bases and J by 7 bases, leaving 13 bases between them. CDR3: CASRGWGENEQFF. The CDR3 bases are TGTGCCAGCAGGGGATGGGGGGAGAATGAGCAGTTCTTC.

This clone was found many times. The chain couples TRBV6-4 to TRBJ2-3, with D possibly called TRBD1 or TRBD2 (5 bases each). There are 13 residues in the CDR3. Trimming took off 6 bases at V and 5 bases at J, with 12 bases between the two ends. Germline V gene sequence: CDR1 MRHNA, CDR2 SNTAGT. DNA of the CDR3: TGTGCCAGCAGCCCCCGTGGGGGAGATACGCAGTATTTT. The encoded protein is CASSPRGGDTQYF.

The chain is built from TRBV28 and TRBJ2-5; no definite D call. The CDR3 runs 12 residues. V shed 3 bases and J shed 10 bases, with 12 bases lying between them. Germline V gene sequence: CDR1 MDHEN, CDR2 SYDVKM. CDR3 region: CASSFSQVDQYF. CDR3 sequence (DNA): TGTGCCAGCAGTTTCTCCCAAGTGGACCAGTACTTC.